This is a list of T cell receptor beta chains from one sample in a study of long-term antiretroviral therapy in people with HIV. Measured with immunoSEQ multiplex PCR; TCRdb has only the in-frame clones, and not every one. The sample includes roughly 15,000 clones, roughly 80% of them seen just once. Material: unsorted PBMCs, obtained 1.8 years before starting antiretroviral therapy. Receptors originate from a woman between 40 and 50 years old with HIV. Both conserved end residues are part of each CDR3. A D gene is named only where the DNA matches it firmly. Some rows mark clone size as missing; the rest say once, few, many or name a class of expanded clone.

d_call j_call clone_size v_call cdr3_nt cdr3_aa
. TRBJ2-3 . TRBV18 TGTGCCAGCTCACCACGGTCCAATGGAGATACGCAGTATTTT CASSPRSNGDTQYF
TRBD2 TRBJ2-1 . TRBV6-5 TGTGCCAGCAGTCTCGCGGGGCTAGCGGGAGAGCAGTTCTTC CASSLAGLAGEQFF
TRBD1 TRBJ2-7 . TRBV28 TGTGCCAGCAGTTCCCAGATGACGACAGGGATGCTGAGGTCCTACGAGCAGTACTTC CASSSQMTTGMLRSYEQYF
. TRBJ2-2 . TRBV5-1 TGCGCCAGCAGAATCTCGATGAGTGCCGGGGAGCTGTTTTTT CASRISMSAGELFF
. TRBJ1-3 . TRBV5-1 TGCGCCAGCAGCTTAGTAGGGGCAAGAGGAAACACCATATATTTT CASSLVGARGNTIYF
TRBD2 TRBJ2-5 . TRBV28 TGTGCCAGCAGTTTAGCGGGAGGGGGGGAAGAGACCCAGTACTTC CASSLAGGGEETQYF
. TRBJ1-2 few TRBV5-1 TGCGCCAGCAGCTTGGAGGAGGGTGGCTACACCTTC CASSLEEGGYTF
. TRBJ2-1 . TRBV2 TGTGCCAGCAGCCAGGGTCTGGACAATGAGCAGTTCTTC CASSQGLDNEQFF
. TRBJ1-1 . TRBV18 TGTGCCAGCCCATTAGGGGGGGTAAACACTGAAGCTTTCTTT CASPLGGVNTEAFF
. TRBJ2-2 . TRBV30 TGTGCCTGGAGAGCGACCACAGGGACCGGGGAGCTGTTTTTT CAWRATTGTGELFF
TRBD1 TRBJ2-1 . TRBV5-1 TGCGCCAGCAGCCCCCGACAGGGAGTGCCCTACAATGAGCAGTTCTTC CASSPRQGVPYNEQFF
. TRBJ2-7 . TRBV29-1 TGCAGCGCAGGTTTTGAGATGGCCTACGAGCAGTACTTC CSAGFEMAYEQYF
. TRBJ2-7 . TRBV28 TGTGCCAGCAGTTTAAACTACGAGCAGTACTTC CASSLNYEQYF
. TRBJ1-3 . TRBV19 TGTGCCAGTAGTATGGGGTCAACTGGAAACACCATATATTTT CASSMGSTGNTIYF
. TRBJ2-3 . TRBV6-5 TGTGCCAGCAGTGGACTCCGAGGGGGTACGCAGTATTTT CASSGLRGGTQYF
. TRBJ1-2 . TRBV5-4 TGTGCCAGCAGCACAGACAGTTATGGCTACACCTTC CASSTDSYGYTF
. TRBJ1-1 once TRBV7-9 TGTGCCAGCAGCTTAGAGGGCCCTGAAGCTTTCTTT CASSLEGPEAFF
. TRBJ2-5 . TRBV27 TGTGCCAGCAGGTCCCCCGGGGGTCGGGAGACCCAGTACTTC CASRSPGGRETQYF
TRBD1 TRBJ2-7 medium-sized TRBV5-5 TGTGCCAGCAGCCCCGGACAGGGACCCTACGAGCAGTACTTC CASSPGQGPYEQYF
TRBD2 TRBJ2-5 . TRBV5-4 TGTGCCAGCAGCTTGACTAGCGGGCGGGAGACCCAGTACTTC CASSLTSGRETQYF
. TRBJ1-1 . TRBV28 TGTGCCAGCAGCGGACCTCAGGCACTCAGGGCTTTCTTT CASSGPQALRAFF
TRBD1 TRBJ1-1 . TRBV7-6 TGTGCCAGCAGCCTAATGGGGACAGGGTTGAACACTGAAGCTTTCTTT CASSLMGTGLNTEAFF
. TRBJ2-3 once TRBV7-9 TGTGCCAGCAGCCCGAGTCGGGGCCAGCACACAGATACGCAGTATTTT CASSPSRGQHTDTQYF
. TRBJ1-4 few TRBV20-1 TGCAGTGCTAACCAAGGAGAAAAACTGTTTTTT CSANQGEKLFF
. TRBJ2-3 few TRBV25-1 TGTGCCAGCACCCTAGGGAATACGCAGTATTTT CASTLGNTQYF
TRBD1 TRBJ2-1 . TRBV29-1 TGCAGCGTTCCTGGACAGGGTGGATCCTACAATGAGCAGTTCTTC CSVPGQGGSYNEQFF
. TRBJ2-2 . TRBV4-3 TGCGCCAGCAGCCGAGAAGTTCCCGTGAACACCGGGGAGCTGTTTTTT CASSREVPVNTGELFF
. TRBJ1-5 . TRBV28 TGTGCCAGCAGTTCTCCCCGGCCGGAGTATAGCAATCAGCCCCAGCATTTT CASSSPRPEYSNQPQHF
. TRBJ2-4 . TRBV19 TGTGCCAGTAGTAACCCTTGGGGGGACGAAAACATTCAGTACTTC CASSNPWGDENIQYF
TRBD2 TRBJ2-4 . TRBV9 TGTGCCAGCAGCGTTAGCGGGAGCCTCCACGTGGCCAAAAACATTCAGTACTTC CASSVSGSLHVAKNIQYF
. TRBJ2-6 . TRBV5-1 TGCGCCAGCAGCTTGGGGTCCCTCGGGGAAGGGGCCAACGTCCTGACTTTC CASSLGSLGEGANVLTF
. TRBJ2-2 . TRBV9 TGTGCCAGCAGCGTAGAGGGAGCCGGGGAGCTGTTTTTT CASSVEGAGELFF
. TRBJ1-2 . TRBV7-9 TGTGCCAGCGTTTCCGGGGGCGCGAAACTTTATGGCTACACCTTC CASVSGGAKLYGYTF
TRBD2 TRBJ2-7 . TRBV6-5 TGTGCCAGCAGTTACGTAGCGGGAGGTTTAAGTCAGCAGTACTTC CASSYVAGGLSQQYF
. TRBJ1-1 . TRBV6-1 TGTGCCAGCGTCGATAGTAGGACTGAAGCTTTCTTT CASVDSRTEAFF
. TRBJ2-7 few TRBV29-1 TGCAGCGTTGAAGTGAGGAGCTACGAGCAGTACTTC CSVEVRSYEQYF
. TRBJ2-3 . TRBV6-1 TGTGCCAGCAGTGAGACGGGACCACCTAGAGATACGCAGTATTTT CASSETGPPRDTQYF
TRBD1 TRBJ1-5 . TRBV18 TGTGCCAGCTCACCAGGGACAGGCCTAAGCAATCAGCCCCAGCATTTT CASSPGTGLSNQPQHF
. TRBJ1-2 . TRBV19 TGTGCCAGTACCATGGCACAAAACTATGGCTACACCTTC CASTMAQNYGYTF
. TRBJ2-5 . TRBV6-1 TGTGCCAGCTTGGAGAGCCGGTGGGGGTTGATGGCCCAGTACTTC CASLESRWGLMAQYF
. TRBJ2-1 . TRBV7-9 TGTGCCAGCAGCTTAGCCGGGCTATCCTACAATGAGCAGTTCTTC CASSLAGLSYNEQFF
. TRBJ1-5 . TRBV7-8 TGTGCCAGCACCCTATCCCCGGGTAGCAATCAGCCCCAGCATTTT CASTLSPGSNQPQHF
TRBD1 TRBJ1-5 once TRBV5-4 TGTGCCAGCAGCTTTACCGGGACAGGGGGCGATCAGCCCCAGCATTTT CASSFTGTGGDQPQHF